These 19 T cell receptor beta chains were sequenced from one sample in a study of blood T cell repertoires in COVID-19. The protocol was immunoSEQ multiplex PCR, while the TCRdb copy is restricted to in-frame clones and leaves out a portion. The data contain around 190,000 clones, about nine tenths of them singletons. Sequenced: peripheral blood. All receptors derive from a man aged 18 to 35 with active or convalescent COVID-19.

Here the CDR3 reads CASSQGTGEEKLFF. CDR3 coding DNA: TGTGCCAGCAGCCAAGGGACAGGGGAAGAAAAACTGTTTTTT. V is TRBV3-1 (or the pseudogene TRBV3-2) and J is TRBJ1-4, with TRBD1 matching 9 bases. Germline V gene data show CDR1 as LGHDT and CDR2 as YNNKEL (reference sequence). With 1 base clipped from V and 8 bases from J, the junction kept 2 bases outside the gene matches. This CDR3 comprises 14 residues.

The V gene is TRBV5-5, the J gene TRBJ1-3; perhaps TRBD1 as D (5 bases). Looked up from germline, CDR1 is SGHKS and CDR2 is YYEKEE (reference sequence). The V end lost 2 bases, the J end lost 1 base, and 7 bases lay between the germline ends. CDR3 length equals 14 residues. CDR3 amino acids: CASSLGESGNTIYF. CDR3 DNA: TGTGCCAGCAGCTTAGGGGAATCTGGAAACACCATATATTTT.

V gene TRBV30 combines with J gene TRBJ2-5; 7 bases are a match to TRBD1. The CDR3 has 16 residues. Germline V gene data show CDR1 as GTSNPN and CDR2 as SVGIG (reference sequence). With 5 bases clipped from V and 3 bases from J, the junction kept 15 bases outside the gene matches. CDR3 coding DNA: TGTGCCTGGGGATCCTTGAGGCAGGGGGACGAAGAGACCCAGTACTTC. The encoded protein is CAWGSLRQGDEETQYF.

The rearrangement uses TRBV6-5 and TRBJ1-5; TRBD1 might be the D (5 bases). CDR3 length: 14 amino acids. V was pared by 6 bases and J by 6 bases, with 15 bases between. The V gene's germline CDR1 is MNHEY and CDR2 SVGAGI. CDR3 in amino acids: CASSGKQEGQPQHF. The CDR3 DNA reads as TGTGCCAGCAGCGGTAAACAGGAGGGTCAGCCCCAGCATTTT.

The J gene is TRBJ2-7, the V gene TRBV6-5; 10 nucleotides line up with TRBD1. Germline CDR1 reads MNHEY; CDR2 reads SVGAGI. After removal of 7 bases from V and 3 bases from J, the junction contained 6 bases not matched to a gene. The CDR3 totals 14 residues. CDR3 nucleotides: TGTGCCAGCAAAAGGGGACAGGGGAACTACGAGCAGTACTTC. Translating it yields CASKRGQGNYEQYF.

CDR3 coding DNA: TGTGCCAGCAGCTCCCGGACACCTAACTATGGCTACACCTTC. Translated: CASSSRTPNYGYTF. V usage is TRBV9 and J usage is TRBJ1-2; D perhaps matches TRBD1 (5 bases). Germline CDR1 SGDLS, CDR2 YYNGEE. V was clipped by 4 bases and J by 0 bases, with 10 bases between them. The CDR3 is made up of 14 amino acids.

This CDR3 reads CATHRGLNTEAFF. CDR3 bases: TGTGCCACCCACAGGGGTTTGAACACTGAAGCTTTCTTT. The chain combines TRBV19 with TRBJ1-1; TRBD1 matches at 7 bases. V lost 10 bases and J lost 0; bases outside the gene matches: 5. CDR1 is LNHDA and CDR2 is SQIVND in the germline V gene (reference sequence). CDR3 length: 13 residues.

The chain uses TRBV5-8 and TRBJ1-3; TRBD1 agrees at 8 bases. V shed 4 bases, J shed 2 bases, and the junction held 2 bases outside the gene matches. The CDR3 runs to 14 residues. Germline V gene sequence: CDR1 SGHTS, CDR2 YDEGEE. The CDR3 sequence: CASSRTGTGNTIYF. DNA of the CDR3: TGTGCCAGCAGCCGGACAGGGACTGGAAACACCATATATTTT.

J is TRBJ2-1 and V is TRBV30, with TRBD2 identical over 12 bases. After removal of 1 base from V and 8 bases from J, the junction contained 9 bases not matched to a gene. The CDR3 is 16 residues long. Germline V gene lookup returns CDR1 GTSNPN and CDR2 SVGIG (reference sequence). In DNA form, the CDR3 reads TGTGCCTGGAGTGCGGCACTAGCGGGAGGTTTCGATGAGCAGTTCTTC. Its translation: CAWSAALAGGFDEQFF.

The genes are TRBV4-2 and TRBJ2-7; 10 nucleotides line up with TRBD1. Germline assignment: CDR1 LGHNA and CDR2 YNFKEQ. Losses at the gene ends were 4 bases for V and 3 bases for J; bases not matched to a gene: 3. The CDR3 sequence is 14 residues long. CDR3 nucleotides: TGTGCCAGCAGCCCAGGGACAGGGGACTACGAGCAGTACTTC. This gives the protein CASSPGTGDYEQYF.

The rearrangement uses TRBV5-4 and TRBJ2-3; 8 bases fit TRBD2. V lost 4 bases, J lost 1 base, and 8 bases stayed unmatched. CDR1 is SGHNT and CDR2 is YYREEE in the germline V gene (reference sequence). The CDR3 has 16 amino acids. The CDR3 sequence is CASSEKRETRTDTQYF. In nucleotides, the CDR3 is TGTGCCAGCAGCGAAAAGCGGGAGACGCGCACAGATACGCAGTATTTT.

CDR3 sequence reads: CASSQFNYEQYF. In nucleotides, the CDR3 is TGTGCCAGCAGCCAATTTAACTACGAGCAGTACTTC. This chain links TRBV16 with TRBJ2-7; no clear D. The V gene lost 1 base and the J gene lost 3 bases, with 4 bases spanning the gap. Germline assignment: CDR1 KGHSY and CDR2 FQNENV. This CDR3 spans 12 amino acids.

The chain uses TRBV7-8 and TRBJ1-1; 7 nucleotides line up with TRBD1. Germline V gene lookup returns CDR1 SGHVS and CDR2 FQNEAQ. This CDR3 region has 14 residues. The V segment lost 5 bases and the J segment 8 bases; nucleotides outside the gene matches: 11. DNA for the CDR3: TGTGCCAGCAGCCCGGGACAGACCAAGAAGGAAGCTTTCTTT. It yields the protein CASSPGQTKKEAFF.

This chain joins TRBV30 and TRBJ2-7, with D perhaps matching TRBD1 (5 bases). The CDR3 length is 12 residues. Germline V lookup: CDR1 GTSNPN, CDR2 SVGIG (reference sequence). V was trimmed by 5 bases and J by 4 bases, leaving 12 bases between them. Here the CDR3 DNA reads TGTGCCTGGGGAGAGACAGATTACGAGCAGTACTTC. Its translation is CAWGETDYEQYF.

This clone was counted only a few times. The rearrangement links TRBV18 to TRBJ1-1; D remains unclear. The CDR3 spans 17 residues. V was clipped by 0 bases and J by 1 base, with 15 bases between them. Germline CDR1 and CDR2: KGHSH and LQKENI. The CDR3 loop reads CASSPPQSVARNTEAFF. The CDR3 DNA sequence: TGTGCCAGCTCACCACCCCAATCCGTGGCAAGGAACACTGAAGCTTTCTTT.

This sequence joins TRBV19 and TRBJ2-3; TRBD2 is a possible D gene (5 bases). V shed 3 bases and J shed 1 base, with 11 bases lying between them. Germline V gives CDR1 LNHDA, CDR2 SQIVND (reference sequence). The CDR3 is 15 residues long. The CDR3 reads CASSMEARRTDTQYF. In nucleotides, the CDR3 is TGTGCCAGTAGTATGGAGGCGAGGCGCACAGATACGCAGTATTTT.

This chain connects TRBV7-6 to TRBJ2-2; 11 nucleotides agree with TRBD2. V lost 1 base to trimming and J lost 0 bases; unmatched junction nucleotides: 1. This CDR3 has 17 residues. The germline V gene encodes CDR1 SGHVS and CDR2 FNYEAQ. CDR3 region: CASSLELAGANTGELFF. CDR3 nucleotides: TGTGCCAGCAGCTTAGAACTAGCGGGAGCGAACACCGGGGAGCTGTTTTTT.

Concerning this clone: The identical CDR3 is also encoded by other nucleotide sequences in the sample. This chain connects TRBV6-5 to TRBJ1-1; D uncertain. CDR3 length: 11 amino acids. Germline V gene data show CDR1 as MNHEY and CDR2 as SVGAGI. Trimming shortened V by 8 bases and J by 1 base, and 5 bases separated the two germline ends. CDR3 nucleotides: TGTGCCAGCGGCAGGAACACTGAAGCTTTCTTT. Encoded protein: CASGRNTEAFF.

This rearrangement joins TRBV15 to TRBJ2-1; tentative D call: TRBD2 (5 bases). V was trimmed by 5 bases and J by 5 bases, leaving 16 bases between them. The germline V gene encodes CDR1 LNHNV and CDR2 YYDKDF (reference sequence). This CDR3 has 15 residues. CDR3 coding DNA: TGTGCCACCAGCTCGGGAAGCGGAGCGGACAATGAGCAGTTCTTC. Translation gives CATSSGSGADNEQFF.